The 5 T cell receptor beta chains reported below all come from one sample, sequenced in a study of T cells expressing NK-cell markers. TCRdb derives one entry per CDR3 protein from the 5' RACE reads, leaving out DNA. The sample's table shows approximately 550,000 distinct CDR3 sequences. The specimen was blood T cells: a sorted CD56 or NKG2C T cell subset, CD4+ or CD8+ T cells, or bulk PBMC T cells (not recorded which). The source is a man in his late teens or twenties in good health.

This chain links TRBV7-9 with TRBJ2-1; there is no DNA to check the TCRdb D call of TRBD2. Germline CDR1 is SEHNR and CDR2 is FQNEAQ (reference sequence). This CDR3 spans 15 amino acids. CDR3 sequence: CASSIPPLGGYEQFF.

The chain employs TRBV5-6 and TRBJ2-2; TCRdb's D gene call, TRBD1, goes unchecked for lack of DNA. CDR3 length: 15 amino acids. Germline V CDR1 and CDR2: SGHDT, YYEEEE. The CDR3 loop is CASSLVLTGTGELFF.

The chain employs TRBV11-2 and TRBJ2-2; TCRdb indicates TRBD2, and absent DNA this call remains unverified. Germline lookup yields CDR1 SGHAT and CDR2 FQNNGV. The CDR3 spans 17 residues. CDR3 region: CASSLVASGFNTGELFF.

The CDR3 loop is CAWRQPPIETQYF. The chain carries TRBV30 and TRBJ2-5; TCRdb selects TRBD2, and the lack of DNA leaves this call unchecked. From germline, CDR1 is GTSNPN and CDR2 SVGIG (reference sequence). The CDR3 sequence is 13 residues long.

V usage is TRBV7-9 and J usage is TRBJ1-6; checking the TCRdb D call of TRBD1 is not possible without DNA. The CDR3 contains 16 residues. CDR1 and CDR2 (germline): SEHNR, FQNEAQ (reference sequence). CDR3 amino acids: CASSLARGGSRSPLHF.